This T cell receptor (beta chain) is drawn from a study of blood T cells in healthy people across ages (dated by TCRdb to between 2014 and 2016). About the investigation overall: In model experiments, template switching captured roughly one uniquely barcoded TCR beta cDNA molecule for every two T cells. The study measured age-related changes in TCR beta repertoire diversity using deep sequencing normalized with unique cDNA molecular identifiers. Four age groups were formed from the donors: young (average approximately 15 years), middle-aged (just under 40), aged (62) and long-lived (roughly 81). The study analyzed two additional independent replicas of 1 million unique cDNA reads from the same blood draw for two donors, one aged 18 to 29 and one aged 80 or older. Results and caveats for the whole study, not just this receptor: There was a strong correlation between observed TCR beta diversity and the percentage of naive T cells measured by flow cytometry. Conclusive comparison of naive and antigen-experienced compartments was prevented by the profiling of bulk unsorted PBMCs. Total diversity estimates from one million sequenced T cells were considered lower bounds and underestimates. As age increased, observed TCR beta diversity per million T cells dropped in a roughly linear way, and a significant reduction was already evident by age roughly 40. Because the CMV infection status of the donors was unknown, age-related changes in expanded clonotypes may potentially have been confounded. Compared with the aged group, the long-lived group had more naive CD4+ T cells, fewer expanded clones and increased TCR diversity, a pattern suggesting age selection.

Donors were about 36 systemically healthy Caucasian individuals from Russia aged roughly 6 to 100 years. Around 10 milliliters of peripheral blood were drawn from each donor into EDTA-treated Vacutainer tubes. Ficoll-Paque density-gradient centrifugation was used to isolate PBMCs, with at least 7 million per sample. Trizol reagent was used to extract total RNA from PBMCs, with at least 5.5 micrograms per sample. For every donor, flow cytometry on a PBMC aliquot measured the percentage of naive CD45RAhigh/CD27high T cells. The method was 5' RACE. The sequencer was an Illumina HiSeq 2500. A second PCR of about 6 to 11 cycles was performed with a sample-barcoded 5' primer and a J-beta primer mix. Each TCR beta cDNA molecule received a unique molecular identifier from a template-switch 5' adaptor carrying 12 random nucleotides. Each sample yielded at least 3 million CDR3-containing paired-end reads. First-strand cDNA synthesis was performed from all RNA using the Mint cDNA synthesis kit, with priming by a TRBC-specific oligonucleotide. Following uracil-DNA glycosylase treatment, all cDNA underwent a first 18-cycle PCR with the universal primers M1SS and BC2_uni_R. As for the original processing: For normalization, 1 million high-quality reads were randomly selected from each sample, with every read carrying a distinct molecular identifier. Instead of being binned into consensus sequences, reads that shared molecular identifiers were thrown out. MiTCR, run with a Q25 quality threshold and the strictest error-elimination algorithm, handled CDR3 identification, clonotype clustering and error correction. Lower-bound total TCR beta diversity was estimated with a nonparametric unseen species model using Euler transformation. The public reads were reprocessed in TCRdb via fastp at Q25 and MiXCR, keeping in-frame beta chains. Entries are consolidated by CDR3 protein sequence, retaining the most common genes and DNA. V and J calls and clone size were set by TCRdb, not the authors. For this sample the table gives around 990,000 distinct CDR3 sequences, of which about 25% were detected only once. The ten largest account for approximately 0.75% of the sample.

Notes on this clonotype: Which antigen it targets is not known. The record has no base qualities; no much larger clone is one base away.

V is reduced by 9 bases and J by 4 bases, leaving a spacing of 15 bases between them. CDR1 and CDR2 are drawn from the germline V gene: SNHLY, FYNNEI. The cysteine opens and the phenylalanine closes a CDR3 of 13 amino acids. Just the 39-base CDR3 DNA is kept, in frame starting at base 1. The sample was also reused in another study, on T cells of mothers and their children. As the second publication notes: Nine systemically healthy Caucasian individuals, comprising three mothers and their six children, were included as donors. cDNA synthesis consumed the entire amount of extracted RNA, loaded at roughly 1.5 ug RNA in each 15 ul reaction. In the second PCR, the M1S primer introduced both the sample barcodes and 2-4 random nucleotides. More than 8 million TCR beta CDR3 reads were obtained from each mother, and several million reads were obtained from each child. Thymic selection shapes the output of TCR recombination in a similar way in related and unrelated pairs, and inherited differences have a minor effect. Normalized repertoire overlap in related mother-child pairs was always slightly higher than in unrelated mother-child pairs, but the difference was never significant. Persistent microchimeric T cell clones were not detected, at a sensitivity of approximately 98 clones per million clonotypes. The study used deep NGS to compare TCR beta repertoires of mothers and children, seeking features distinguishing related mother-child pairs from unrelated individuals. The mean age was roughly 36 +/- 4 years for the mothers and roughly 11 +/- 4 years for the children. After adapter ligation was performed with NEBNext reagents, the libraries were sequenced on an Illumina HiSeq 2000 with 100+100 nt paired-end reads. To prevent cross-contamination, the mother and child libraries were prepared one month apart and sequenced in separate runs. Each donor had between about 450,000 and 2,100,000 distinct TCR beta clonotypes identified. Naive TCR beta clonotypes were estimated from low-frequency clonotypes matched to each donor's FACS-determined naive share, without sorting.

The sample consisted of blood. The chain uses TRBV2 and TRBJ2-5; TRBD1 might be the D gene, on 6 matching bases. The clonotype was recovered from a girl between 2 and 10 years old in good health. The DNA sequence is TGTGCCAGTAATAACCGGGACACAGAGACCCAGTACTTC. Protein translation: CASNNRDTETQYF.